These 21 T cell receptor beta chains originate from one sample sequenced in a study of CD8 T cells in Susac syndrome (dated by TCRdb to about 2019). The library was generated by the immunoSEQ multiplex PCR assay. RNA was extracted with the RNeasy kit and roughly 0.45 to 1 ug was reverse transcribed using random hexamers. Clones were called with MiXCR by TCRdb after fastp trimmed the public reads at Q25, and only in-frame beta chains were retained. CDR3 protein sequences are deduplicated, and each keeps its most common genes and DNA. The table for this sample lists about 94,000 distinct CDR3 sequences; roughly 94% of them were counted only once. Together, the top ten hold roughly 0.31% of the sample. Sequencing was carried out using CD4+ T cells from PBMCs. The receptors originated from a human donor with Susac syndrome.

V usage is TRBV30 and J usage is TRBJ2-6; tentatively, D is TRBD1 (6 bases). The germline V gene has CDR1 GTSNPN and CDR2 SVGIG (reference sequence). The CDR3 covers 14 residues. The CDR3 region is CAQSQGSGANVLTF. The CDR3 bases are TGTGCTCAATCGCAGGGGTCTGGGGCCAACGTCCTGACTTTC.

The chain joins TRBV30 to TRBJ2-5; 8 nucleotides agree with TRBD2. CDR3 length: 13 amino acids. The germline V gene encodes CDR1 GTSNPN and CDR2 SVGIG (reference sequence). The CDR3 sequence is CSEASGPWETQYF. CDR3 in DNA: TGTTCCGAGGCTAGCGGGCCGTGGGAGACCCAGTACTTC.

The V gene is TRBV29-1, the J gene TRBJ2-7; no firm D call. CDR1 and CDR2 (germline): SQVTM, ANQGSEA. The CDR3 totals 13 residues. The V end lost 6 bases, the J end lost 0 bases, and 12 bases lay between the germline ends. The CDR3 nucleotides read TGCAGCGTAACCACGTTGAGCTCCTACGAGCAGTACTTC. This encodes CSVTTLSSYEQYF.

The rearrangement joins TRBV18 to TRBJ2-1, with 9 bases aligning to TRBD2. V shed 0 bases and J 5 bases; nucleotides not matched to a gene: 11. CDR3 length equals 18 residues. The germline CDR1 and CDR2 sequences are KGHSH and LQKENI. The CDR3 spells CASSPPVRGGASNNEQFF. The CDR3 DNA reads TGTGCCAGCTCACCACCGGTGCGGGGGGGCGCGAGTAACAATGAGCAGTTCTTC.

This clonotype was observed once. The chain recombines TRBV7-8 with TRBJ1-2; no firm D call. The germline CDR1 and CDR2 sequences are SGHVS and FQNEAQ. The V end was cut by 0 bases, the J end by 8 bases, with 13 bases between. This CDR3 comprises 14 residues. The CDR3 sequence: CASSLARLWEGYTF. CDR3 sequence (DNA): TGTGCCAGCAGCTTAGCGCGGCTGTGGGAAGGCTACACCTTC.

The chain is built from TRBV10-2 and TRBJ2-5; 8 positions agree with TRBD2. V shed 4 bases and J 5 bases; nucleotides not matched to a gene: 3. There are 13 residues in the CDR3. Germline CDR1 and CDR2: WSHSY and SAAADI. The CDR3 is CASSGAGGETQYF. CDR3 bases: TGCGCCAGCAGTGGGGCGGGAGGCGAGACCCAGTACTTC.

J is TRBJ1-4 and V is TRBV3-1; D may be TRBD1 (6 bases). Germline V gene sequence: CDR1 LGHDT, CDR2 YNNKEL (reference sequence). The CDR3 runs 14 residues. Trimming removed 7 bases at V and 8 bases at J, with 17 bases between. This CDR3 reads CASKRGTSNEKLFF. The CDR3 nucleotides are TGTGCCAGCAAACGGGGGACATCGAACGAAAAACTGTTTTTT.

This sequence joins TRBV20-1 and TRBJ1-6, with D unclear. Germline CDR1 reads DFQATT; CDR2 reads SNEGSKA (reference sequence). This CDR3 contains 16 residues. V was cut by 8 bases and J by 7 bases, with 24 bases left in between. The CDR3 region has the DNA TGCAGTCTATCCGTGGACCTCCCGGGCAGCAATTCACCCCTCCACTTT. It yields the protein CSLSVDLPGSNSPLHF.

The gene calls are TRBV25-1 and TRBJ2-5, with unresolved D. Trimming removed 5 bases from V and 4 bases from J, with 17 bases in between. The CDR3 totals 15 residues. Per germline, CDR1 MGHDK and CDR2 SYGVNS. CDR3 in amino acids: CASSFLQKLTETQYF. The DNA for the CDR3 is TGTGCCAGCAGTTTCCTTCAGAAACTGACAGAGACCCAGTACTTC.

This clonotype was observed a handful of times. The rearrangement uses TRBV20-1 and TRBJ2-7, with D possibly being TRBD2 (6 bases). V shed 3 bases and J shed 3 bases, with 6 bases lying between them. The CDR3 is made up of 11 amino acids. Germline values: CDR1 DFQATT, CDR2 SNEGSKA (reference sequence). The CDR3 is CSARTSYEQYF. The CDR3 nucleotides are TGCAGTGCTAGGACTAGCTACGAGCAGTACTTC.

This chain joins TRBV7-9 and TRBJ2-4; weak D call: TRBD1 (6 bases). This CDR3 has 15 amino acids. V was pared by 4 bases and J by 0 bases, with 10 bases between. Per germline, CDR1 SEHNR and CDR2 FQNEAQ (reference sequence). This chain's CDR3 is CASSSDSLAKNIQYF. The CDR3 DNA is TGTGCCAGCAGCTCGGACAGTCTAGCCAAAAACATTCAGTACTTC.

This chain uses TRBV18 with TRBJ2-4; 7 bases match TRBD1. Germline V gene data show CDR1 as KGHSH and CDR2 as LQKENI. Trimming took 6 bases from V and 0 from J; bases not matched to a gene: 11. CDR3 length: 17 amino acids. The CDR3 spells CASSPNRDRLAKNIQYF. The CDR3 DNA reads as TGTGCCAGCTCCCCCAACAGGGACAGACTAGCCAAAAACATTCAGTACTTC. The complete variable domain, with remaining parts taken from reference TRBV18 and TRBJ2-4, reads NAGVMQNPRHLVRRRGQEARLRCSPMKGHSHVYWYRQLPEEGLKFMVYLQKENIIDESGMPKERFSAEFPKEGPSILRIQQVVRGDSAAYFCASSPNRDRLAKNIQYFGAGTRLSVL.

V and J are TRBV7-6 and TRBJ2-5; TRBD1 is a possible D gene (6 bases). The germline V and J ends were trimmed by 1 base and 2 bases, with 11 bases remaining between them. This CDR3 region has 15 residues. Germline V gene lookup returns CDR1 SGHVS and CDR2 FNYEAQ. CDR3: CASSLGVTGQETQYF. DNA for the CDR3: TGTGCCAGCAGCTTAGGAGTGACAGGTCAAGAGACCCAGTACTTC.

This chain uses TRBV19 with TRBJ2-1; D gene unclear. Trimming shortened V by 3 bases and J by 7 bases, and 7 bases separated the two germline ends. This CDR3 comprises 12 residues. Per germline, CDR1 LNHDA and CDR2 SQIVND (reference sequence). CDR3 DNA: TGTGCCAGTAGTATCCAAAAAAATGAGCAGTTCTTC. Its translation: CASSIQKNEQFF.

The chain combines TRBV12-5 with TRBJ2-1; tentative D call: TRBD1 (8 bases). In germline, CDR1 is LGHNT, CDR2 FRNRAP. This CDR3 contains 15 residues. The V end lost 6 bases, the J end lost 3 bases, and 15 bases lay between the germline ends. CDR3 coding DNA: TGTGCTAGTGGACCAGCGGGACAGGTCTACAATGAGCAGTTCTTC. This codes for CASGPAGQVYNEQFF.

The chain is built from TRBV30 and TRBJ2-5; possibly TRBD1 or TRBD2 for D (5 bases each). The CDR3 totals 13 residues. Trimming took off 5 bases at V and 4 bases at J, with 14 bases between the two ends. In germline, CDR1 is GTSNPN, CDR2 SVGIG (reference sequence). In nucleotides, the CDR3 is TGTGCCTGGCGACCGGGACCTGGAGAGACCCAGTACTTC. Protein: CAWRPGPGETQYF.

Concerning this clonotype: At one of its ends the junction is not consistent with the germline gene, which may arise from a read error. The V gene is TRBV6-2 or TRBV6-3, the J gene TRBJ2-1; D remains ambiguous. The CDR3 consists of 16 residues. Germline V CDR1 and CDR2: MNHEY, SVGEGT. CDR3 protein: CASSSLAVSSYDEQFF. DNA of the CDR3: TGTGCCAGCAGTTCCTTGGCGGTTAGCTCCTACGATGAGCAGTTCTTC.

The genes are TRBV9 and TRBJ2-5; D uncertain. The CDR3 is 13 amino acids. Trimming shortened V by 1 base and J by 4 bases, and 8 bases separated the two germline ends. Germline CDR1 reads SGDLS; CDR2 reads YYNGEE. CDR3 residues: CASSVIPGETQYF. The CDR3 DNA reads TGTGCCAGCAGCGTAATCCCAGGAGAGACCCAGTACTTC.

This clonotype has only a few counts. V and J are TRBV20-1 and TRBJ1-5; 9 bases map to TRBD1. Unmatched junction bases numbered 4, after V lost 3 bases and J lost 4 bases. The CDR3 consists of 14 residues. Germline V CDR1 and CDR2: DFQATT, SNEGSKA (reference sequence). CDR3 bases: TGCAGTGCTAGGGCCGGGACAGGGAATCAGCCCCAGCATTTT. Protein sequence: CSARAGTGNQPQHF.

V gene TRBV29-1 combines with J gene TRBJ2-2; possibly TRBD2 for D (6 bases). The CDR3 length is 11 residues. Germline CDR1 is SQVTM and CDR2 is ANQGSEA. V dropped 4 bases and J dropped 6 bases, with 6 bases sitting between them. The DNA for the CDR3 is TGCAGCGTTGGGGGGGCCGGGGAGCTGTTTTTT. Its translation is CSVGGAGELFF.

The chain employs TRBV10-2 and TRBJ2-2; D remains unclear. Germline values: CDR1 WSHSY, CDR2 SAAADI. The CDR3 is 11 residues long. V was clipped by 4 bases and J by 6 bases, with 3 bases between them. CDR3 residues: CASSAAGELFF. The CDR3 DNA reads TGCGCCAGCAGTGCGGCCGGGGAGCTGTTTTTT.